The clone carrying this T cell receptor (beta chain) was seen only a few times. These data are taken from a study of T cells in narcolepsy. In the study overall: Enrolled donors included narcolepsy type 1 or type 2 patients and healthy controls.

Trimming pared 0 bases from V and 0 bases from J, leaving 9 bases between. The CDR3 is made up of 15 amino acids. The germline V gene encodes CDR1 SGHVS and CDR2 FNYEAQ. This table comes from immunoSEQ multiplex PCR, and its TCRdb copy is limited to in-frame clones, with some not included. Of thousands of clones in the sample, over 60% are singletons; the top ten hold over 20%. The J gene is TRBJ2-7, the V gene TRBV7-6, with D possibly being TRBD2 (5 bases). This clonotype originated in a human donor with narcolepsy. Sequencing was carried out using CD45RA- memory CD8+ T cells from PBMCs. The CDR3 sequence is CASSLAPGNSYEQYF. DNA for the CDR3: TGTGCCAGCAGCTTAGCGCCCGGGAACTCCTACGAGCAGTACTTC. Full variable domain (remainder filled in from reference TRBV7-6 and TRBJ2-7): GAGVSQSPRYKVTKRGQDVALRCDPISGHVSLYWYRQALGQGPEFLTYFNYEAQQDKSGLPNDRFSAERPEGSISTLTIQRTEQRDSAMYRCASSLAPGNSYEQYFGPGTRLTVT.